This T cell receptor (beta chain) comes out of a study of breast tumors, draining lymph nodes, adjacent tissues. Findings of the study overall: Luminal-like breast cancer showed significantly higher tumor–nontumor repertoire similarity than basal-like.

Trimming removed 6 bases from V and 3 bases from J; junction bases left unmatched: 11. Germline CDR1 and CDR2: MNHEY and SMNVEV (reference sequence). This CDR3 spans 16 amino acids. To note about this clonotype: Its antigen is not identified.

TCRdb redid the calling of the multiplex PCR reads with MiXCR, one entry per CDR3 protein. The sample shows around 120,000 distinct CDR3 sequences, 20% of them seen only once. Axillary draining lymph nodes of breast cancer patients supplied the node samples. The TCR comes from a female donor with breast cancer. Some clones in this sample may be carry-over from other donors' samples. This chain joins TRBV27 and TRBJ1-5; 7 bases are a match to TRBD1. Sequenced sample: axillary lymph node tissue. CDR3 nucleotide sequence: TGTGCCAGCAGATCGGGCAGGGGGGGTTTCAATCAGCCCCAGCATTTT. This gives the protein CASRSGRGGFNQPQHF.